The rows below give T cell receptor beta chains drawn from one sample of a study of T cells in Graves' hyperthyroidism and ophthalmopathy. TCRdb re-analysed the multiplex PCR reads in MiXCR, keeping a single row per CDR3 protein. The sample includes hundreds of thousands of distinct CDR3 sequences, 14% to 15% of them seen just once. Sequencing input: blood. All receptors derive from a woman aged 40 to 50 with Graves' ophthalmopathy. The conserved cysteine and the conserved F or W are not part of the CDR3 here. Each record gives: V gene, J gene, CDR3 protein.

V gene: TRBV12-3/TRBV12-4
J gene: TRBJ1-2
CDR3 protein: ASRGTGKDYGYT

V gene: TRBV2
J gene: TRBJ2-5
CDR3 protein: ASSRDRGGETQY

V gene: TRBV5-1
J gene: TRBJ2-5
CDR3 protein: ASSLGDRAAQETQY

V gene: TRBV28
J gene: TRBJ1-1
CDR3 protein: ASIRGGGTEAF

V gene: TRBV2
J gene: TRBJ2-5
CDR3 protein: ASSEPGLEETQY

V gene: TRBV10-3
J gene: TRBJ2-7
CDR3 protein: AISDVRERTHEQY

V gene: TRBV11-2
J gene: TRBJ2-5
CDR3 protein: ASSLDWLAGQETQY

V gene: TRBV6-1
J gene: TRBJ2-7
CDR3 protein: ASSDRSGSYEQY

V gene: TRBV5-5
J gene: TRBJ1-1
CDR3 protein: ASSLRANTEAF

V gene: TRBV7-9
J gene: TRBJ1-1
CDR3 protein: ASSRTGSGQTEAF

V gene: TRBV4-3
J gene: TRBJ2-6
CDR3 protein: ASSQSDGAGANVLT

V gene: TRBV5-1
J gene: TRBJ2-7
CDR3 protein: ASSFSGFEQY

V gene: TRBV5-1
J gene: TRBJ1-2
CDR3 protein: ASSFDWSSNYYGYT

V gene: TRBV12-3/TRBV12-4
J gene: TRBJ1-5
CDR3 protein: ASSLFGTADQPQH

V gene: TRBV19
J gene: TRBJ1-3
CDR3 protein: ASSIVGGNTIY

V gene: TRBV7-9
J gene: TRBJ1-2
CDR3 protein: ASSSPGQGNYGYT

V gene: TRBV27
J gene: TRBJ2-3
CDR3 protein: ASRKDGDTQY

V gene: TRBV12-3/TRBV12-4
J gene: TRBJ1-5
CDR3 protein: ASSPGGQGNAQPQH

V gene: TRBV28
J gene: TRBJ2-7
CDR3 protein: ASRPAGTGVEEQY

V gene: TRBV20-1
J gene: TRBJ1-2
CDR3 protein: SARDPGQGGVYGYT

V gene: TRBV30
J gene: TRBJ1-1
CDR3 protein: AWRKPGQRLEAF

V gene: TRBV3-1
J gene: TRBJ2-5
CDR3 protein: ASSQPGLTQETQY

V gene: TRBV7-2
J gene: TRBJ1-1
CDR3 protein: ASSLGIWLGTEAF

V gene: TRBV5-1
J gene: TRBJ2-2
CDR3 protein: ASSLVTGGFGELF

V gene: TRBV11-3
J gene: TRBJ2-5
CDR3 protein: ASKQGGEETQY

V gene: TRBV19
J gene: TRBJ2-2
CDR3 protein: ASSTWTSTGELF

V gene: TRBV20-1
J gene: TRBJ2-6
CDR3 protein: SARVQTSGANVLT

V gene: TRBV7-3
J gene: TRBJ1-2
CDR3 protein: ASSLTPERLDYGYT

V gene: TRBV4-3
J gene: TRBJ2-1
CDR3 protein: ASSQEEESEQF

V gene: TRBV7-9
J gene: TRBJ1-1
CDR3 protein: ASSLQGNAEAF

V gene: TRBV7-4
J gene: TRBJ1-5
CDR3 protein: ASSFGKFYPGYQPQH

V gene: TRBV19
J gene: TRBJ1-5
CDR3 protein: ASSILQGNSNQPQH

V gene: TRBV28
J gene: TRBJ2-7
CDR3 protein: ASGLAGGPDYEQY

V gene: TRBV29-1
J gene: TRBJ2-7
CDR3 protein: SARGQGMYEQY

V gene: TRBV19
J gene: TRBJ1-1
CDR3 protein: ASSTLDRAEAF

V gene: TRBV12-3/TRBV12-4
J gene: TRBJ1-5
CDR3 protein: ASSFGRGSQH

V gene: TRBV2
J gene: TRBJ1-2
CDR3 protein: ASSESAGGGYGYT

V gene: TRBV6-1
J gene: TRBJ1-6
CDR3 protein: ASSQGQGATLH

V gene: TRBV28
J gene: TRBJ2-7
CDR3 protein: ASFRDSSYEQY

V gene: TRBV6-1
J gene: TRBJ2-4
CDR3 protein: ASSEALEDRGAKNIQY

V gene: TRBV6-1
J gene: TRBJ2-7
CDR3 protein: ASSAETGPYEQY

V gene: TRBV19
J gene: TRBJ1-5
CDR3 protein: ASQRSGTANQPQH

V gene: TRBV29-1
J gene: TRBJ2-5
CDR3 protein: SVGAETQY

V gene: TRBV28
J gene: TRBJ1-1
CDR3 protein: ASSWGTTEAF

V gene: TRBV11-2
J gene: TRBJ2-5
CDR3 protein: ASSSRLGIRETQY